These 13 T cell receptor beta chains were all obtained from the same sample, sequenced in a study of T cell responses to AZD1222 COVID-19 vaccine. Clones were sequenced by immunoSEQ multiplex PCR, and TCRdb holds only the in-frame ones, with some missing. The sample includes tens of thousands of clones, 90% to 95% seen only once; the top ten take 3.1%. Source: peripheral blood, taken 28 days after the second AZD1222 dose. These receptors all stem from an adult who received the AZD1222 COVID-19 vaccine.

This chain connects TRBV5-1 to TRBJ2-7; D remains ambiguous. Germline assignment: CDR1 SGHRS and CDR2 YFSETQ. The CDR3 runs 14 residues. Trimming shortened V by 2 bases and J by 3 bases, and 12 bases separated the two germline ends. This CDR3 is CASSFGSSFYEQYF. The CDR3 bases are TGCGCCAGCAGCTTTGGCAGTTCCTTCTACGAGCAGTACTTC.

This rearrangement joins TRBV10-3 to TRBJ1-2, with D uncertain. The V end lost 2 bases, the J end lost 4 bases, and 14 bases lay between the germline ends. Looked up from germline, CDR1 is ENHRY and CDR2 is SYGVKD. This CDR3 is 15 amino acids long. CDR3 sequence (DNA): TGTGCCATCAGTGAGGCGACGGCCCCAAGCTATGGCTACACCTTC. This translates into CAISEATAPSYGYTF.

The J gene is TRBJ1-5, the V gene TRBV28; TRBD1 agrees at 8 bases. The CDR3 spans 15 residues. From germline, CDR1 is MDHEN and CDR2 SYDVKM. The trim removed 3 bases at V and 7 bases at J, leaving 8 bases unmatched. The CDR3 protein is CASSLWTGTRQPQHF. Written as DNA, the CDR3 is TGTGCCAGCAGTTTGTGGACAGGGACGAGGCAGCCCCAGCATTTT.

The chain links TRBV6-5 to TRBJ1-1; D not certain. The CDR3 loop spans 12 amino acids. Germline loops: CDR1 MNHEY, CDR2 SVGAGI. With 6 bases removed from V and 9 bases from J, the gap between germline ends came to 14 bases. The CDR3 protein is CASRLANAQAFF. In DNA form, the CDR3 reads TGTGCCAGCAGACTGGCCAACGCACAAGCTTTCTTT.

The V call is TRBV6-5, the J call TRBJ1-2; D uncertain. The CDR3 consists of 13 residues. Germline V gives CDR1 MNHEY, CDR2 SVGAGI. Trimming took 6 bases from V and 7 from J, leaving 15 bases between them. CDR3 DNA sequence: TGTGCCAGCAGCAAAGGGCGTGGGTCTGGCTACACCTTC. This gives the protein CASSKGRGSGYTF.

This chain connects TRBV11-1 to TRBJ1-6; unclear D gene. V was pared by 2 bases and J by 9 bases, with 8 bases between. Germline loops: CDR1 SGHAT, CDR2 FQDESV (reference sequence). CDR3 length: 13 residues. The CDR3 bases are TGTGCCAGCAGCTTAACTAGTTTTTCACCCCTCCACTTT. It translates to CASSLTSFSPLHF.

The chain recombines TRBV25-1 with TRBJ1-1; unclear D gene. Germline V lookup: CDR1 MGHDK, CDR2 SYGVNS. Trimming left V 2 bases short and J 4 bases short, with 11 bases between. CDR3 length: 14 amino acids. The CDR3 DNA follows: TGTGCCAGCAGTGAACCTGGCCGGCTCACTGAAGCTTTCTTT. It codes for CASSEPGRLTEAFF.

The J gene is TRBJ2-2, the V gene TRBV19; D assignment may be TRBD1 or TRBD2 (6 bases each). Germline V lookup: CDR1 LNHDA, CDR2 SQIVND (reference sequence). The CDR3 has 13 amino acids. Trimming took off 11 bases at V and 6 bases at J, with 16 bases between the two ends. CDR3 DNA sequence: TGTGCCTCAAAGGGGGGAATCGCCGGGGAGCTGTTTTTT. It yields the protein CASKGGIAGELFF.

This clone has a single count. The chain recombines TRBV5-1 with TRBJ2-5; possible D gene TRBD2, 5 bases. Between the trimmed V and J ends, which lost 6 bases and 9 bases, there was a span of 21 bases. This CDR3 has 14 residues. Germline V gene lookup returns CDR1 SGHRS and CDR2 YFSETQ. The CDR3 loop reads CASTFELGFGAQYF. In DNA form, the CDR3 reads TGCGCCAGCACCTTCGAGTTGGGCTTCGGGGCCCAGTACTTC.

The chain carries TRBV18 and TRBJ2-1, with 12 bases lining up with TRBD2. Germline V gives CDR1 KGHSH, CDR2 LQKENI. The V gene end was trimmed by 5 bases and the J gene end by 7 bases; junction bases not matched to a gene: 12. The CDR3 has 17 residues. Here the CDR3 reads CASSSGLAGTSRNEQFF. CDR3 DNA: TGTGCCAGCTCATCCGGACTAGCGGGGACGTCCAGGAATGAGCAGTTCTTC.

The rearrangement joins TRBV4-2 to TRBJ1-2, with TRBD1 identical over 8 bases. Germline CDR1 reads LGHNA; CDR2 reads YNFKEQ. CDR3 length: 16 amino acids. Trimming at V came to 2 bases and at J to 5 bases, leaving 10 bases not matched to a gene. The CDR3 region has the DNA TGTGCCAGCAGCCAACATCAGGGGGCGACGGGTTATGGCTACACCTTC. It is translated as CASSQHQGATGYGYTF.

This sequence joins TRBV5-1 and TRBJ2-2, with D perhaps matching TRBD1 (6 bases). The CDR3 covers 14 residues. Between the trimmed V and J ends, which lost 0 bases and 4 bases, there was a span of 7 bases. Germline-derived CDR1 and CDR2 are SGHRS and YFSETQ. CDR3 sequence: CASSLARGTGELFF. CDR3 bases: TGCGCCAGCAGCTTGGCCAGGGGCACCGGGGAGCTGTTTTTT.

The rearrangement links TRBV7-2 to TRBJ1-5, with unresolved D. V lost 5 bases to trimming and J lost 3 bases, with 11 bases between them. Germline loops: CDR1 SGHTA, CDR2 FQGNSA. The CDR3 is 14 residues long. The CDR3 coding sequence is TGTGCCAGCAGCCAGGACGGGAACAATCAGCCCCAGCATTTT. It codes for CASSQDGNNQPQHF.